This TCR beta chain was observed in a study of graft-versus-host responses after intestinal transplantation. Study-level background: The whole recipient group had anti-thymocyte globulin induction followed by tacrolimus and steroids for two to four years.

As for this clone: Its antigen is as yet unknown.

The CDR3 consists of 14 residues. Germline V CDR1 and CDR2: ENHRY, SYGVKD. The germline V and J ends were trimmed by 6 bases and 2 bases, with 12 bases remaining between them. Whole-study results and caveats: Recipient-marrow GvH clones were detected, some having first appeared in ileum or blood.

Measured with immunoSEQ multiplex PCR; TCRdb has only the in-frame clones, and not every one. Of some 130,000 clones in the sample, over 85% were seen once. The genes are TRBV10-3 and TRBJ2-3; D possibly matches TRBD1 or TRBD2 (5 bases each). This sequence was found in a human donor who received an intestinal transplant. The sequencing here drew on unstimulated CD4+ T cells sorted from spleen or lymph node cells, taken before intestinal transplant. CDR3 protein: CAIRPGPHTDTQYF. The CDR3 bases are TGTGCCATCAGACCGGGACCTCACACAGATACGCAGTATTTT.